The 19 T cell receptor beta chains presented below share a single source sample, sequenced in a study of regulatory T cells in long-lasting Graves disease (dated by TCRdb to the early 2020s). Explained via the paper, the time point label denotes: persistent/refractory GD, antithyroid drugs over 5 years with positive TRAb. For both TCR sequencing and RNA sequencing, RNA was extracted from PBMCs in TRIzol. The method behind the library was multiplex PCR. Sequencing relied on an Illumina HiSeq 4000. TCR beta libraries were built with iRepertoire HTBI primers and Arm-PCR amplification of CDR3 regions. TCRdb reprocessing: public reads trimmed at Q25 with fastp, clones called with MiXCR, in-frame beta chains kept. Rows with one shared CDR3 protein collapse into an entry with the most common genes and DNA. The sample table contains 300,000 to 500,000 distinct CDR3 sequences; only one count was recorded for 20% of them. The ten largest clones capture around 21% of the sample.

This material consisted of peripheral blood mononuclear cells (PBMCs), taken when the disease was refractory, from a patient treated with antithyroid drugs. Receptors were obtained from a female donor with Graves disease.

In this sample, this clonotype turned up many times. This chain joins TRBV30 and TRBJ1-1, with D possibly being TRBD1 (5 bases). The V end was cut by 3 bases, the J end by 6 bases, with 11 bases between. Germline V lookup: CDR1 GTSNPN, CDR2 SVGIG (reference sequence). The CDR3 consists of 12 residues. The DNA for the CDR3 is TGTGCCTGGAGCAGCGGGGGGGCTGAAGCTTTCTTT. It specifies CAWSSGGAEAFF. Full variable domain (remainder filled in from reference TRBV30 and TRBJ1-1): SQTIHQWPATLVQPVGSPLSLECTVEGTSNPNLYWYRQAAGRGLQLLFYSVGIGQISSEVPQNLSASRPQDRQFILSSKKLLLSDSGFYLCAWSSGGAEAFFGQGTRLTVV.

Comments on this clonotype: A much larger clone differs by one base, so this may be a read error. The rearrangement uses TRBV11-2 and TRBJ1-2; a weak D match, TRBD1 (5 bases). This CDR3 is 12 amino acids long. Germline CDR1 reads SGHAT; CDR2 reads FQNNGV. CDR3 nucleotide sequence: TGTGCCGGCAGCTATCAGGGACTGGGCTACACCTTC. This translates into CAGSYQGLGYTF.

The rearrangement joins TRBV7-2 to TRBJ2-1; 7 nucleotides match TRBD2. With V trimmed by 4 bases and J by 7 bases, 1 base remained unmatched. This CDR3 comprises 12 residues. Germline V lookup: CDR1 SGHTA, CDR2 FQGNSA. The CDR3 DNA reads TGTGCCAGCAGCTCCGGGAGGAATGAGCAGTTCTTC. Its translation: CASSSGRNEQFF.

This clonotype occurred many times. V is TRBV7-8 and J is TRBJ1-1, with a possible D match to TRBD1 (5 bases). Germline-derived CDR1 and CDR2 are SGHVS and FQNEAQ. The CDR3 has 16 amino acids. Trimming took 0 bases from V and 0 from J, leaving 11 bases between them. The CDR3 DNA follows: TGTGCCAGCAGCTTAGCGCCGGGACCCATGAACACTGAAGCTTTCTTT. It is translated as CASSLAPGPMNTEAFF.

As regards this clonotype: One end of the junction is discordant with germline, which a read error may explain. The chain joins TRBV11-2 to TRBJ2-7; D gene ambiguous. Germline lookup yields CDR1 SGHAT and CDR2 FQNNGV. The length of the CDR3 is 15 residues. The CDR3 sequence: CAISLEFSPAYEQYF. The CDR3 DNA sequence: TGTGCCATCAGCTTAGAATTCAGCCCAGCCTACGAGCAGTACTTC.

This clonotype has more than one count but fewer than ten. The chain's CDR3 is CASDLGGGNEQYF. The CDR3 DNA reads as TGTGCCAGCGACCTGGGGGGGGGCAACGAGCAGTACTTC. The chain joins TRBV28 to TRBJ2-7; perhaps TRBD2 as D (7 bases). Germline assignment: CDR1 MDHEN and CDR2 SYDVKM. Trimming cost V 8 bases and J 5 bases, with 16 bases left between them. The CDR3 spans 13 residues.

This clonotype was picked up a small number of times. The rearrangement uses TRBV7-3 and TRBJ2-5; D remains ambiguous. V shed 3 bases and J shed 5 bases, with 10 bases lying between them. Germline CDR1 and CDR2: SGHTA and FQGTGA. CDR3 length: 13 amino acids. The CDR3 region is CASSFTHLETQYF. The CDR3 coding sequence is TGTGCCAGCAGCTTCACCCATTTGGAGACCCAGTACTTC.

This clonotype was detected only a few times. The chain recombines TRBV27 with TRBJ1-2; 9 bases are a match to TRBD1. V lost 6 bases to trimming and J lost 7 bases; unmatched junction nucleotides: 12. CDR1 is MNHEY, CDR2 SMNVEV, per germline (reference sequence). The CDR3 has 15 amino acids. The CDR3 region has the DNA TGTGCCAGCAGCCACGCTACACAGGGGGCGGGTGGCTACACCTTC. As protein: CASSHATQGAGGYTF.

This clonotype was seen at least ten times. The V call is TRBV15, the J call TRBJ2-7, with D possibly being TRBD2 (5 bases). The CDR3 sequence is 15 residues long. The germline gives CDR1 LNHNV, CDR2 YYDKDF (reference sequence). Trimming removed 0 bases at V and 6 bases at J, with 15 bases between. This chain's CDR3 is CATSRDLSSFGEQYF. The CDR3 bases are TGTGCCACCAGCAGAGATCTCTCTAGCTTCGGCGAGCAGTACTTC.

This clonotype was observed a few times. The rearrangement joins TRBV12-3 or TRBV12-4 to TRBJ1-2; D remains ambiguous. CDR3 length equals 12 residues. V was pared by 1 base and J by 8 bases, with 8 bases between. CDR3 DNA: TGTGCCAGCAGTTTAGATAAGGGAGGCTACACCTTC. Encoded protein: CASSLDKGGYTF.

The V gene is TRBV6-5, the J gene TRBJ1-1; D gene unclear. V lost 4 bases and J 4 bases, leaving 7 bases between the germline ends. This CDR3 has 12 amino acids. In germline, CDR1 is MNHEY, CDR2 SVGAGI. The CDR3 DNA sequence: TGTGCCAGCAGTTCAGGTCCCACTGAAGCTTTCTTT. As protein: CASSSGPTEAFF.

This clonotype was detected many times. V and J are TRBV12-3 or TRBV12-4 and TRBJ2-6, with a weak D call TRBD1 (5 bases). Trimming left V 8 bases short and J 4 bases short, with 15 bases between. This CDR3 has 15 amino acids. CDR3 residues: CASGTVGVGANVLTF. The CDR3 DNA is TGTGCCAGCGGAACGGTAGGGGTAGGGGCCAACGTCCTGACTTTC.

V usage is TRBV5-4 and J usage is TRBJ2-1, with TRBD2 identical over 11 bases. Germline trimming cut 6 bases from V and 5 bases from J; bases unmatched to any gene: 10. CDR3 length equals 16 residues. CDR1 SGHNT and CDR2 YYREEE come from the germline V gene (reference sequence). The CDR3 DNA sequence: TGTGCCAGCACCCTAGGGGGGACTAGCGGAAACAATGAGCAGTTCTTC. Translation: CASTLGGTSGNNEQFF. Filled out from reference TRBV5-4 and TRBJ2-1, the complete variable domain reads ETGVTQSPTHLIKTRGQQVTLRCSSQSGHNTVSWYQQALGQGPQFIFQYYREEENGRGNFPPRFSGLQFPNYSSELNVNALELDDSALYLCASTLGGTSGNNEQFFGPGTRLTVL.

This rearrangement joins TRBV5-1 to TRBJ2-3, with 7 bases identical to TRBD2. The CDR3 is 15 residues long. Germline CDR1 and CDR2: SGHRS and YFSETQ. Losses at the gene ends were 4 bases for V and 2 bases for J; bases not matched to a gene: 7. The CDR3 DNA follows: TGCGCCAGCAGCAGTAGCGGGCCCCACACAGATACGCAGTATTTT. It is translated as CASSSSGPHTDTQYF. Together with reference TRBV5-1 and TRBJ2-3, the CDR3 gives the full variable domain: KAGVTQTPRYLIKTRGQQVTLSCSPISGHRSVSWYQQTPGQGLQFLFEYFSETQRNKGNFPGRFSGRQFSNSRSEMNVSTLELGDSALYLCASSSSGPHTDTQYFGPGTRLTVL.

The chain recombines TRBV12-3 or TRBV12-4 with TRBJ2-1; 8 bases are a match to TRBD2. The CDR3 totals 12 residues. The trim removed 8 bases at V and 6 bases at J, leaving 3 bases unmatched. CDR3 nucleotides: TGTGCCAGCCGGGGGGGTGGCAATGAGCAGTTCTTC. As protein: CASRGGGNEQFF.

This clonotype was recorded at least ten times. This chain connects TRBV6-5 to TRBJ2-5, with D hard to call. V dropped 0 bases and J dropped 6 bases, with 14 bases sitting between them. The CDR3 is made up of 15 amino acids. Germline CDR1 reads MNHEY; CDR2 reads SVGAGI. In DNA, the CDR3 is TGTGCCAGCAGTTACTCGATGCGAAAGGGAAAGACCCAGTACTTC. It yields the protein CASSYSMRKGKTQYF.

The chain employs TRBV20-1 and TRBJ1-5; possibly TRBD1 for D (6 bases). Germline V gene lookup returns CDR1 DFQATT and CDR2 SNEGSKA (reference sequence). The CDR3 runs to 17 residues. V was trimmed by 6 bases and J by 0 bases, leaving 21 bases between them. In DNA, the CDR3 is TGCAGTGCGTCGGGACACCATAAGGGTAATAGCAATCAGCCCCAGCATTTT. This translates into CSASGHHKGNSNQPQHF.

This clonotype was detected many times. The V and J genes are TRBV10-3 and TRBJ2-7, with D possibly being TRBD2 (6 bases). Germline CDR1 and CDR2: ENHRY and SYGVKD. Trimming left V 10 bases short and J 2 bases short, with 24 bases between. CDR3 length: 16 residues. The CDR3 sequence: CATMPTSRDLTYEQYF. The CDR3 DNA follows: TGTGCCACCATGCCCACGAGCCGGGACTTAACCTACGAGCAGTACTTC.

In its sample, this clonotype was seen many times. This rearrangement joins TRBV28 to TRBJ1-2; possibly TRBD1 for D (6 bases). Germline V lookup: CDR1 MDHEN, CDR2 SYDVKM. V was clipped by 2 bases and J by 7 bases, with 14 bases between them. The CDR3 is 14 amino acids. The CDR3 is CASSLPTGSGGYTF. The CDR3 coding sequence is TGTGCCAGCAGTTTACCGACAGGTTCGGGTGGCTACACCTTC.